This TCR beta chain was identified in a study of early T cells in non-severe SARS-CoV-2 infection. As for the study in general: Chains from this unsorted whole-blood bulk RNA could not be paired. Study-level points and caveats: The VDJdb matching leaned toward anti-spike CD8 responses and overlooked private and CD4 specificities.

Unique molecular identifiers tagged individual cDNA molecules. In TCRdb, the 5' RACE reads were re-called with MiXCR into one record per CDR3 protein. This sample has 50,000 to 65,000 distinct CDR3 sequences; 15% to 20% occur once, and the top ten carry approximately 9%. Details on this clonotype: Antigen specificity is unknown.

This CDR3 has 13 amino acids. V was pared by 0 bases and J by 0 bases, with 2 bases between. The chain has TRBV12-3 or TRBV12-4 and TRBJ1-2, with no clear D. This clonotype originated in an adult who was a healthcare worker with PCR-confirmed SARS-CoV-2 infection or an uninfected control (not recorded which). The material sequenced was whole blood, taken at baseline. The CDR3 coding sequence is TGTGCCAGCAGTTTAGCAGCTAACTATGGCTACACCTTC. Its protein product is CASSLAANYGYTF.